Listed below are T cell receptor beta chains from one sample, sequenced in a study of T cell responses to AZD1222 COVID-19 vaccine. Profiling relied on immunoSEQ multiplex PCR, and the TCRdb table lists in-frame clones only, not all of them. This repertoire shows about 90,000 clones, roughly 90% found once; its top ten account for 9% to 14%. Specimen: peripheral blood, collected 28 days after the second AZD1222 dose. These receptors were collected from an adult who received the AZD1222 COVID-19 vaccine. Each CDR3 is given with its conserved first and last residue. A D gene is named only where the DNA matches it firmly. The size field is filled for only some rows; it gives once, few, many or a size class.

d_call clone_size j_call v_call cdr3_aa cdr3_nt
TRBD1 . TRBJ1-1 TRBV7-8 CASSPRGRGGSEAFF TGTGCCAGCAGCCCCCGGGGCAGGGGGGGCTCTGAAGCTTTCTTT
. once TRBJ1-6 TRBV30 CAWSPTENSPLHF TGTGCCTGGAGTCCGACAGAGAATTCACCCCTCCACTTT
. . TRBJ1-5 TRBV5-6 CASSGYNQPQHF TGTGCCAGCAGCGGATACAATCAGCCCCAGCATTTT
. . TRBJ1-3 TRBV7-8 CASSLRGVPGNTIYF TGTGCCAGCAGCTTACGAGGGGTACCTGGAAACACCATATATTTT
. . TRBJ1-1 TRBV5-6 CASSNFGTGNTEAFF TGTGCCAGCAGCAACTTCGGGACGGGGAACACTGAAGCTTTCTTT
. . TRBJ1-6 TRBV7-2 CASSSQVLDSPLHF TGTGCCAGCAGCTCACAGGTTTTAGATTCACCCCTCCACTTT
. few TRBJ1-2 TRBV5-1 CASSLIPSDGYTF TGCGCCAGCAGCTTGATACCATCGGATGGCTACACCTTC
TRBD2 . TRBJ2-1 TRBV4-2 CASSIQGPSGVYNEQFF TGTGCCAGCAGCATACAGGGACCTAGCGGGGTATACAATGAGCAGTTCTTC
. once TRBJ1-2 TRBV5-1 CASSGGHLANYGYTF TGCGCCAGCAGCGGGGGACACTTAGCTAACTATGGCTACACCTTC
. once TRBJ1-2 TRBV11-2 CASSFDEGYGYTF TGTGCCAGCAGCTTCGATGAGGGATATGGCTACACCTTC
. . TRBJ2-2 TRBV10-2 CASSEVPGELFF TGCGCCAGCAGTGAAGTACCTGGGGAGCTGTTTTTT
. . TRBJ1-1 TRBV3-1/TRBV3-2 CASSQEGTLNTEAFF TGTGCCAGCAGCCAAGAAGGGACGTTGAACACTGAAGCTTTCTTT
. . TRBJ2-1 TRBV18 CASSPGADEQFF TGTGCCAGCTCACCAGGGGCTGATGAGCAGTTCTTC
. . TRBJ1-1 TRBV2 CASRSSRETEAFF TGTGCCAGCAGATCCTCCAGAGAAACTGAAGCTTTCTTT
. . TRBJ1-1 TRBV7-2 CASIAGAVPEAFF TGTGCCAGCATCGCCGGGGCGGTCCCTGAAGCTTTCTTT
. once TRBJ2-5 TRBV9 CASSVEGSQWLETQYF TGTGCCAGCAGCGTAGAGGGCAGCCAGTGGTTAGAGACCCAGTACTTC
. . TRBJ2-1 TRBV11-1 CASSIPSRGYNEQFF TGTGCCAGCAGCATACCCTCCCGGGGCTACAATGAGCAGTTCTTC
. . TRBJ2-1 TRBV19 CASQTGRGRYNEQFF TGTGCCAGCCAGACGGGAAGGGGCCGGTACAATGAGCAGTTCTTC
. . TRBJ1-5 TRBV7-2 CASSTQGGYSNQPQHF TGTGCCAGCAGTACACAGGGCGGCTATAGCAATCAGCCCCAGCATTTT
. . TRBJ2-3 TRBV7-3 CASSLIGRSDTQYF TGTGCCAGCAGCTTAATAGGACGATCAGATACGCAGTATTTT
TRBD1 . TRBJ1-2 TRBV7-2 CASSSIQGTGYTF TGTGCCAGCAGCTCGATACAGGGGACGGGCTACACCTTC
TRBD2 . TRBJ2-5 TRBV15 CATSSGTSGRKETQYF TGTGCCACCAGCAGTGGGACTAGCGGGAGGAAAGAGACCCAGTACTTC
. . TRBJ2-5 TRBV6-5 CASSYIGGETQYF TGTGCCAGCAGTTACATCGGCGGAGAGACCCAGTACTTC
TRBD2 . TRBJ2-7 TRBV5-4 CASSRTPGLAVYEQYF TGTGCCAGCAGCCGGACCCCGGGACTAGCGGTTTACGAGCAGTACTTC
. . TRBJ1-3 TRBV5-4 CASSLGAGESGNTIYF TGTGCCAGCAGCTTGGGGGCAGGGGAATCCGGAAACACCATATATTTT
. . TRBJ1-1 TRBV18 CASSANRALNTEAFF TGTGCCAGCTCAGCGAACAGGGCCCTGAACACTGAAGCTTTCTTT
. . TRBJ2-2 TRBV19 CASSIVGLAGHPTVELFF TGTGCCAGTAGTATAGTTGGGCTCGCGGGACACCCCACCGTCGAGCTGTTTTTT
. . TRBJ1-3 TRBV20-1 CSASDRPGNTIYF TGCAGTGCTAGTGACAGACCTGGAAACACCATATATTTT
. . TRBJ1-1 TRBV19 CASLGAEAFF TGTGCCAGTTTGGGGGCAGAAGCTTTCTTT
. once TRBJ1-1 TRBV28 CASESNTEAFF TGTGCCAGCGAGTCGAACACTGAAGCTTTCTTT
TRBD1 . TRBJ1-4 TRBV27 CASSSPGQGREEKLFF TGTGCCAGCAGTTCCCCCGGACAGGGGCGGGAAGAAAAACTGTTTTTT
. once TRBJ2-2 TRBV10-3 CAISEIETTWGTGELFF TGTGCCATCAGTGAGATTGAGACTACATGGGGCACCGGGGAGCTGTTTTTT
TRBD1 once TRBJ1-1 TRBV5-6 CASSYTGQANTEAFF TGTGCCAGCAGCTATACCGGACAGGCGAACACTGAAGCTTTCTTT
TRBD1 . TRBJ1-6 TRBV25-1 CASTGDRGRDSPLHF TGTGCCAGCACCGGGGACAGGGGAAGGGATTCACCCCTCCACTTT
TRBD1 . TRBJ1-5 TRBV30 CAWSLGQGGNQPQHF TGTGCCTGGAGCCTTGGACAGGGAGGCAATCAGCCCCAGCATTTT
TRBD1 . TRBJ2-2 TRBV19 CASSGTGGSTGELFF TGTGCCAGTAGCGGGACAGGGGGAAGTACCGGGGAGCTGTTTTTT
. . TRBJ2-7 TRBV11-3 CASSSRDEQYF TGTGCCAGCAGCTCCAGAGACGAGCAGTACTTC
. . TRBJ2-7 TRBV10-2 CASSRQAESYEQYF TGCGCCAGCAGTAGACAGGCCGAGTCCTACGAGCAGTACTTC
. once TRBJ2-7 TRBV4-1 CASSQDQRDEQYF TGCGCCAGCAGCCAAGATCAAAGGGACGAGCAGTACTTC
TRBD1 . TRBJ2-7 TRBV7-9 CASSLVAPWTGGEQYF TGTGCCAGCAGCTTAGTGGCACCGTGGACAGGGGGTGAGCAGTACTTC
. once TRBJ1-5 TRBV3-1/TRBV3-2 CASSQGRDQPQHF TGTGCCAGCAGCCAAGGCAGGGATCAGCCCCAGCATTTT
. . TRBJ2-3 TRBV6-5 CASSYYSRTDTQYF TGTGCCAGCAGTTACTACAGCCGCACAGATACGCAGTATTTT
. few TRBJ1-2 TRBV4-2 CASSQVGNGYTF TGTGCCAGCAGCCAAGTAGGGAATGGCTACACCTTC
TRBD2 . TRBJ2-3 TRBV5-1 CASTSGSPPDTQYF TGCGCCAGTACTAGCGGGAGTCCCCCAGATACGCAGTATTTT
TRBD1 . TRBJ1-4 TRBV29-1 CSVGQGTGGNEKLFF TGCAGCGTTGGGCAAGGGACAGGGGGTAATGAAAAACTGTTTTTT
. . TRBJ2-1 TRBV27 CASTPLGRASYNEQFF TGTGCCAGCACCCCCCTGGGCAGGGCTTCTTACAATGAGCAGTTCTTC
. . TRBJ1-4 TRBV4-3 CASSHLDSATNEKLFF TGCGCCAGCAGCCACCTAGACAGTGCAACTAATGAAAAACTGTTTTTT
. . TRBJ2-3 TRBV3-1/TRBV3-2 CASSHQGGTDTQYF TGTGCCAGCAGCCACCAGGGGGGTACAGATACGCAGTATTTT
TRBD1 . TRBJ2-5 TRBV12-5 CASGRSQGPQETQYF TGTGCTAGTGGTCGTTCACAGGGGCCCCAAGAGACCCAGTACTTC
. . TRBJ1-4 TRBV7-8 CASSSARNNEKLFF TGTGCCAGCAGCTCCGCCAGGAATAATGAAAAACTGTTTTTT
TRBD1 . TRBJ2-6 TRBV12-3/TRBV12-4 CATDRAGANVLTF TGTGCCACCGACAGGGCTGGGGCCAACGTCCTGACTTTC
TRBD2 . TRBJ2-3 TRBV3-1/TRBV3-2 CASSLGGIDTQYF TGTGCCAGCAGCCTCGGGGGGATAGATACGCAGTATTTT